This T cell receptor beta chain originates from a study of blood T cell repertoires in COVID-19. Per the original methods: Counts of nucleated cells, estimated from reference gene primer amplification, were obtained. Sequenced by immunoSEQ multiplex PCR; TCRdb stores in-frame clones only, minus some. The DNA was the basis for D and trimming; V, J and clone size are from that table. This sample has 260,000 or so clones, with about nine tenths found just once. Looked up from germline, CDR1 is MNHEY and CDR2 is SVGAGI. The CDR3 is made up of 14 amino acids. J gave up 4 bases and V 5 bases, and 5 bases lay outside the gene matches.

The V call is TRBV6-5, the J call TRBJ1-5; 7 bases map to TRBD1. What was sequenced was PBMCs or T cells enriched from blood (not recorded which). The receptor was isolated from a man aged 18-30 years who had recovered from COVID-19. In DNA form, the CDR3 reads TGTGCCAGCAGTCAGGGACAGACGAATCAGCCCCAGCATTTT. It yields the protein CASSQGQTNQPQHF.